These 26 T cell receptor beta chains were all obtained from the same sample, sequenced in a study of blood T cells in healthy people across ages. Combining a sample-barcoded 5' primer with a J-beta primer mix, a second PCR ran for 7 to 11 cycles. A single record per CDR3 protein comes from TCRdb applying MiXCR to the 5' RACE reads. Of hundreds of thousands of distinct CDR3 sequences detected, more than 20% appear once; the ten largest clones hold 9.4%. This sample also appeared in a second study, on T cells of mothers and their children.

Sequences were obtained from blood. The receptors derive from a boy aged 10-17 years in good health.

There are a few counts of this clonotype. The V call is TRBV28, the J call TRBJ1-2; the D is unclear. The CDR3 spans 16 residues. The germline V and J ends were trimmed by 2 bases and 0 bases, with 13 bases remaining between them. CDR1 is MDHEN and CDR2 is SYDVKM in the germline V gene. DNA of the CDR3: TGTGCCAGCAGTTTAACGACGGACTTAGCTAACTATGGCTACACCTTC. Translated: CASSLTTDLANYGYTF.

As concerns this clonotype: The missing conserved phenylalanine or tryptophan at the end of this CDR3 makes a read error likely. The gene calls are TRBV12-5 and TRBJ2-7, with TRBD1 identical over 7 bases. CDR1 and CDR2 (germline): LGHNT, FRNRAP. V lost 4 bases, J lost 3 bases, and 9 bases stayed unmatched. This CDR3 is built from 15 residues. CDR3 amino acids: CASGSRDSPVYEQYL. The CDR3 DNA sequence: TGTGCTAGTGGTTCCCGGGACAGCCCTGTCTACGAGCAGTACCTC.

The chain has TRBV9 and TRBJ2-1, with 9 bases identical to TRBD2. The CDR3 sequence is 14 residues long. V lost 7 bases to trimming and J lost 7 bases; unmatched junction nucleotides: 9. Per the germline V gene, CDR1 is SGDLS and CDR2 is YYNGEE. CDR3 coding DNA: TGTGCCAGCTCCTTAGCGGGAGCGGAGAATGAGCAGTTCTTC. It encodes CASSLAGAENEQFF.

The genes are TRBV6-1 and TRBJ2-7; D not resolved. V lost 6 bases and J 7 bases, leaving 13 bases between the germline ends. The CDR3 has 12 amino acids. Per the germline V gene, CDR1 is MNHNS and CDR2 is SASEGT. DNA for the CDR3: TGTGCCAGCAGGTCCCTTTCATCGGAGCAGTACTTC. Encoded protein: CASRSLSSEQYF.

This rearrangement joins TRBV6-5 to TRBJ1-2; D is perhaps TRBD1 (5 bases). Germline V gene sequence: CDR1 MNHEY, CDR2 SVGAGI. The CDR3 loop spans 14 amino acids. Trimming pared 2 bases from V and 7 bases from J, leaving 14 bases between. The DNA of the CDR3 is TGTGCCAGCAGTTACCTTCCAGGGAGTGCTGGCTACACCTTC. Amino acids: CASSYLPGSAGYTF.

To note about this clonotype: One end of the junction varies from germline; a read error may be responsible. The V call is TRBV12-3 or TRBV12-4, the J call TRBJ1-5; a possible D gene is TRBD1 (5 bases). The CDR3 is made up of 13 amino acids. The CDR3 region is CATSFGGGQPQHF. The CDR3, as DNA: TGTGCCACCAGTTTTGGGGGAGGTCAGCCCCAGCATTTT.

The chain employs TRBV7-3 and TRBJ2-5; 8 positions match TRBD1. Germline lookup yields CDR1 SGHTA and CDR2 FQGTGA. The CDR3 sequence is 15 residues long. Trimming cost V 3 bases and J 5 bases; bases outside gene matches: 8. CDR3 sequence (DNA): TGTGCCAGCAGCTTCTATCAGGGGGCCCGTGAGACCCAGTACTTC. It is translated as CASSFYQGARETQYF.

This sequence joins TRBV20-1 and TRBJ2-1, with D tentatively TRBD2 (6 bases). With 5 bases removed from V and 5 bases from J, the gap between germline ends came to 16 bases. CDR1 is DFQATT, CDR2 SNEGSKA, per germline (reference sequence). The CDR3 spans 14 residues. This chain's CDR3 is CSAHKGVADNEQFF. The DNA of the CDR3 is TGCAGTGCTCACAAGGGAGTAGCGGACAATGAGCAGTTCTTC.

The CDR3 DNA follows: TGTGCCATTCGTAGGGGGGGCAGTGAAGCTTTCTTT. This gives the protein CAIRRGGSEAFF. The chain uses TRBV12-3 or TRBV12-4 and TRBJ1-1, with D possibly being TRBD1 (6 bases). Trimming took 10 bases from V and 7 from J, leaving 16 bases between them. This CDR3 is 12 amino acids long.

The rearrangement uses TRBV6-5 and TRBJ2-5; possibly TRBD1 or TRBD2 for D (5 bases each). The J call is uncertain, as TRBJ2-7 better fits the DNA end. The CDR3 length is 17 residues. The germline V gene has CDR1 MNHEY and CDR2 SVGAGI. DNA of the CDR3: TGTGCCAGCAGTTACTGGGACGGAACCGAAACGGCCTACGAGCAGTACTTC. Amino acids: CASSYWDGTETAYEQYF.

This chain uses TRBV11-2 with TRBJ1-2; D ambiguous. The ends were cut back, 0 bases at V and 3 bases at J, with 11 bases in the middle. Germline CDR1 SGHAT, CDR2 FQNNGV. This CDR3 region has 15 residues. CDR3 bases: TGTGCCAGCAGCTTAGATGTCGCAGTTCACTATGGCTACACCTTC. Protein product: CASSLDVAVHYGYTF.

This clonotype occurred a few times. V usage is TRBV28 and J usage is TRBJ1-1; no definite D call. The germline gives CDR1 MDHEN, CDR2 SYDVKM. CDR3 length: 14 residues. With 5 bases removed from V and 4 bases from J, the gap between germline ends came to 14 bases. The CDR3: CASSESVMGTEAFF. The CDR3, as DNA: TGTGCCAGCAGTGAATCGGTGATGGGCACTGAAGCTTTCTTT.

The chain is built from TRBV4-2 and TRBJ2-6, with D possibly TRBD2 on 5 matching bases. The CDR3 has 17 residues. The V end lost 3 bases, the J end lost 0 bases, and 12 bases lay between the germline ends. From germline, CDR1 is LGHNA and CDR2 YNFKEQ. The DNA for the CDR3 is TGTGCCAGCAGCCAGAGGGCTGTCTACTCTGGGGCCAACGTCCTGACTTTC. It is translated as CASSQRAVYSGANVLTF.

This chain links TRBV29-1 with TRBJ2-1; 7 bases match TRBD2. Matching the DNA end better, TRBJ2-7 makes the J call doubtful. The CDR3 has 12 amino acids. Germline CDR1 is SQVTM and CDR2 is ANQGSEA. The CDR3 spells CSVRGDLYEQYF. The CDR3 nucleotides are TGCAGCGTTCGGGGGGATCTCTACGAGCAGTACTTC.

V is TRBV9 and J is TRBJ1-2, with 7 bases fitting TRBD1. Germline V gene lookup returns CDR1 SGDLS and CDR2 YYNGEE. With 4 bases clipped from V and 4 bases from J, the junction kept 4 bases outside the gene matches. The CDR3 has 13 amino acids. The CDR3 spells CASSSRDSYGYTF. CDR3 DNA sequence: TGTGCCAGCAGCTCGAGGGACAGCTATGGCTACACCTTC.

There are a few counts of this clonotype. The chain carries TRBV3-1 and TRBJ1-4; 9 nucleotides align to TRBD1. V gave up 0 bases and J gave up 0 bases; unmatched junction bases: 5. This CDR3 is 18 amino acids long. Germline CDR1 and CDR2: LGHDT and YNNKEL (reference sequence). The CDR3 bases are TGTGCCAGCAGCCAAGATTTGGGACAGGGAACAACTAATGAAAAACTGTTTTTT. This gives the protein CASSQDLGQGTTNEKLFF.

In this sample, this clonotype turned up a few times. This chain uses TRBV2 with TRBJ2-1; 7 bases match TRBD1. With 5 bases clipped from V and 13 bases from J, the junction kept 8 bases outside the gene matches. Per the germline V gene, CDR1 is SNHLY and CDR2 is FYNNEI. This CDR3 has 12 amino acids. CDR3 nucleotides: TGTGCCAGCAGTCCACAGGGGCCGTATCAGTTCTTC. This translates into CASSPQGPYQFF.

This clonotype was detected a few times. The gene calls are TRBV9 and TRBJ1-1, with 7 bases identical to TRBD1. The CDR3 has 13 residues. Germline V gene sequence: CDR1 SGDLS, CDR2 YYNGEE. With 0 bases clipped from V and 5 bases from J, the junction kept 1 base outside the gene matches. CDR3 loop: CASSVDRGTEAFF. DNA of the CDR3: TGTGCCAGCAGCGTAGACAGGGGAACTGAAGCTTTCTTT.

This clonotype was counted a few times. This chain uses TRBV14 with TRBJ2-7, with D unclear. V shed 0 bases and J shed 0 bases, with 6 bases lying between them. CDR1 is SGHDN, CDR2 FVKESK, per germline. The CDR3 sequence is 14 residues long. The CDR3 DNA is TGTGCCAGCAGCCAAGATCCCATCTCCTACGAGCAGTACTTC. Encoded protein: CASSQDPISYEQYF.

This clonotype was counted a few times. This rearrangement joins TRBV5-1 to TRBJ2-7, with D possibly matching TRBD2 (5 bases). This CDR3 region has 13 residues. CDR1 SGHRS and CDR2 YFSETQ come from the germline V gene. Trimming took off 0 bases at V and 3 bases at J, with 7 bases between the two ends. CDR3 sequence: CASSLVLDYEQYF. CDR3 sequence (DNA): TGCGCCAGCAGCTTGGTACTAGACTACGAGCAGTACTTC. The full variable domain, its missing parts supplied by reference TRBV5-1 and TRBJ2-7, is KAGVTQTPRYLIKTRGQQVTLSCSPISGHRSVSWYQQTPGQGLQFLFEYFSETQRNKGNFPGRFSGRQFSNSRSEMNVSTLELGDSALYLCASSLVLDYEQYFGPGTRLTVT.

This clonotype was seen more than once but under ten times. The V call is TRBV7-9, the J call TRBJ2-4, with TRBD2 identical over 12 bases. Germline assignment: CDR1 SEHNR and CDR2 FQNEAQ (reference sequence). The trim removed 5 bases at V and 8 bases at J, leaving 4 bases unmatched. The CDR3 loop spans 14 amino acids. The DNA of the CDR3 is TGTGCCAGCAGCGCCGGGACTAGCGGGTACATTCAGTACTTC. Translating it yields CASSAGTSGYIQYF.

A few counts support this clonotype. The CDR3 protein is CASGGGAHNEQFF. The CDR3 DNA sequence: TGTGCCAGCGGGGGGGGAGCCCACAATGAGCAGTTCTTC. This chain uses TRBV9 with TRBJ2-5; TRBD2 agrees at 7 bases. The last part of the DNA fits TRBJ2-1 better; the J call may be wrong. CDR3 length: 13 residues. Germline lookup yields CDR1 SGDLS and CDR2 YYNGEE.

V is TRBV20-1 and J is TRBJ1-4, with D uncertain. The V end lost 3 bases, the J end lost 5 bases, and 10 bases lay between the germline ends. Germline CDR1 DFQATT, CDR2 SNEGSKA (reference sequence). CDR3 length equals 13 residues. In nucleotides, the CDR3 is TGCAGTGCTAGGGGAAGCGAAAATGAAAAACTGTTTTTT. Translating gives CSARGSENEKLFF.

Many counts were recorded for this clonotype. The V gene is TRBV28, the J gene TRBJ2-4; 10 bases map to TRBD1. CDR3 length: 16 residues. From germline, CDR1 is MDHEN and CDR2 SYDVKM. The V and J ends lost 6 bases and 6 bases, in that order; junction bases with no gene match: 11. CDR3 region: CASSPAGGDRGNIQYF. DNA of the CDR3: TGTGCCAGCAGCCCCGCCGGGGGGGACAGGGGAAACATTCAGTACTTC.

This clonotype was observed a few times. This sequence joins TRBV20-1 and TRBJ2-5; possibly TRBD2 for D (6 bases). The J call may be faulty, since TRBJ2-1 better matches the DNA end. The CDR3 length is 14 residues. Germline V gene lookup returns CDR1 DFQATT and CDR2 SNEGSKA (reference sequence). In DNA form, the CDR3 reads TGCAGTGCTAGTCGGAGCGGGCCGAACAATGAGCAGTTCTTC. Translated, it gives CSASRSGPNNEQFF.

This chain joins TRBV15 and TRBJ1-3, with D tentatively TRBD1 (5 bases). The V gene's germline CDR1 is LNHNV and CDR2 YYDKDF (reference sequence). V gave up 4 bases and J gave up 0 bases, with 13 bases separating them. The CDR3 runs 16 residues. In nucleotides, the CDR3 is TGTGCCACCAGCAAAGGGGACGGATCCTCTGGAAACACCATATATTTT. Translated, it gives CATSKGDGSSGNTIYF. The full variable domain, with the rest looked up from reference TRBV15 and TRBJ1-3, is DAMVIQNPRYQVTQFGKPVTLSCSQTLNHNVMYWYQQKSSQAPKLLFHYYDKDFNNEADTPDNFQSRRPNTSFCFLDIRSPGLGDTAMYLCATSKGDGSSGNTIYFGEGSWLTVV.